The next 12 T cell receptor beta chains were all read from a single sample in a study of shared clonotypes between healthy human individuals. Libraries were prepared by immunoSEQ multiplex PCR; TCRdb keeps only in-frame clonotypes and omits some of them. The repertoire includes a few hundred thousand clones, more than 70% of them detected once, and around 12% sits in the top ten. Sequencing was carried out using PBMCs. All receptors derive from a woman aged 40 to 50 in good health. Some clones in this sample may be carry-over from other donors' samples.

The chain joins TRBV19 to TRBJ1-5; TRBD1 agrees at 8 bases. The ends lost 8 bases at V and 2 bases at J; junction bases unmatched: 5. The CDR3 covers 14 residues. The V gene's germline CDR1 is LNHDA and CDR2 SQIVND (reference sequence). This CDR3 is CASGPTGGNQPQHF. The CDR3 DNA reads TGTGCCAGTGGTCCGACAGGGGGCAATCAGCCCCAGCATTTT.

V usage is TRBV5-1 and J usage is TRBJ2-1; D might be TRBD2 (6 bases). The CDR3 loop spans 15 amino acids. Trimming stripped 2 bases from V and 1 base from J, with 10 bases between. Germline CDR1 reads SGHRS; CDR2 reads YFSETQ. The CDR3 spells CASSFTGASYNEQFF. CDR3 coding DNA: TGCGCCAGCAGCTTCACGGGAGCGTCCTACAATGAGCAGTTCTTC.

On this clone: This clone may be a read error of a much larger clone one base away. As DNA, the CDR3 is TGTGCCAGCAGTCCCCCGCTAGAATACGATGAGCAGTTCTTC. It is translated as CASSPPLEYDEQFF. The chain couples TRBV28 to TRBJ2-1; D remains unclear. Looked up from germline, CDR1 is MDHEN and CDR2 is SYDVKM. The V end was cut by 5 bases, the J end by 8 bases, with 16 bases between. The length of the CDR3 is 14 residues.

This chain uses TRBV5-1 with TRBJ1-5; TRBD1 might be the D (6 bases). The germline V and J ends were trimmed by 0 bases and 12 bases, with 13 bases remaining between them. CDR1 is SGHRS and CDR2 is YFSETQ in the germline V gene. This CDR3 has 13 residues. The chain's CDR3 is CASSLAQGTVQHF. As DNA, the CDR3 is TGCGCCAGCAGCTTGGCCCAGGGGACGGTCCAGCATTTT. Supplemented by reference TRBV5-1 and TRBJ1-5, the full variable domain reads KAGVTQTPRYLIKTRGQQVTLSCSPISGHRSVSWYQQTPGQGLQFLFEYFSETQRNKGNFPGRFSGRQFSNSRSEMNVSTLELGDSALYLCASSLAQGTVQHFGDGTRLSIL.

On this clone: Only one base separates this from a far larger clonotype, so it likely reflects a read error. This chain links TRBV6-4 with TRBJ2-3; the match to TRBD2 covers 7 bases. V lost 3 bases, J lost 1 base, and 4 bases stayed unmatched. This CDR3 is built from 15 residues. CDR1 and CDR2 (germline): MRHNA, SNTAGT. The CDR3 loop reads CASSEAGEGTDTQYF. In DNA form, the CDR3 reads TGTGCCAGCAGTGAGGCGGGAGAGGGCACAGATACGCAGTATTTT.

The chain joins TRBV7-2 to TRBJ1-5; D remains ambiguous. V lost 3 bases, J lost 1 base, and 7 bases lay in between. Germline CDR1 SGHTA, CDR2 FQGNSA. This CDR3 region has 14 residues. The CDR3 loop is CASSLGMSNQPQHF. The DNA of the CDR3 is TGTGCCAGCAGCTTGGGGATGAGCAATCAGCCCCAGCATTTT.

This chain joins TRBV5-1 and TRBJ2-7; 16 nucleotides match TRBD2. Germline V gives CDR1 SGHRS, CDR2 YFSETQ. This CDR3 has 18 amino acids. The trim removed 0 bases at V and 0 bases at J, leaving 3 bases unmatched. The chain's CDR3 is CASSLAGLAGGPSYEQYF. DNA of the CDR3: TGCGCCAGCAGCTTGGCGGGACTAGCGGGAGGGCCCTCCTACGAGCAGTACTTC.

The gene calls are TRBV18 and TRBJ1-1; maybe TRBD1 (6 bases). Trimming removed 3 bases from V and 4 bases from J, with 15 bases in between. The CDR3 sequence is 15 residues long. CDR1 and CDR2 from the germline V gene are KGHSH and LQKENI. CDR3 coding DNA: TGTGCCAGCTCACCCTACAGGGCCGGCGGCACTGAAGCTTTCTTT. Translated: CASSPYRAGGTEAFF. The full variable domain, with the rest looked up from reference TRBV18 and TRBJ1-1, is NAGVMQNPRHLVRRRGQEARLRCSPMKGHSHVYWYRQLPEEGLKFMVYLQKENIIDESGMPKERFSAEFPKEGPSILRIQQVVRGDSAAYFCASSPYRAGGTEAFFGQGTRLTVV.

This clone was found many times. At the DNA level, this CDR3 is encoded by other sequences in the same sample as well. This chain links TRBV7-9 with TRBJ1-4; possibly TRBD1 for D (6 bases). Germline V CDR1 and CDR2: SEHNR, FQNEAQ (reference sequence). V shed 5 bases and J shed 7 bases, with 14 bases lying between them. CDR3 length equals 14 residues. CDR3 residues: CASSTGQISEKLFF. As DNA, the CDR3 is TGTGCCAGCAGCACTGGACAGATCAGTGAAAAACTGTTTTTT. The whole variable domain, filled in from reference TRBV7-9 and TRBJ1-4, reads DTGVSQNPRHKITKRGQNVTFRCDPISEHNRLYWYRQTLGQGPEFLTYFQNEAQLEKSRLLSDRFSAERPKGSFSTLEIQRTEQGDSAMYLCASSTGQISEKLFFGSGTQLSVL.

This chain links TRBV19 with TRBJ2-7; the D call may be TRBD1 or TRBD2 (5 bases each). From germline, CDR1 is LNHDA and CDR2 SQIVND (reference sequence). V was shortened by 5 bases and J by 3 bases, with 20 bases between the two germline ends. The CDR3 sequence is 16 residues long. The CDR3 bases are TGTGCCAGTAGTCCTAGAGGGGACCAGGCGGTCTACGAGCAGTACTTC. Translating gives CASSPRGDQAVYEQYF.

CDR3 protein: CAPSPSGGGTHRAFF. The DNA for the CDR3 is TGTGCCCCCAGCCCAAGCGGAGGAGGGACCCACAGAGCTTTCTTT. This rearrangement joins TRBV5-4 to TRBJ1-1; D is perhaps TRBD1 (5 bases). The CDR3 spans 15 residues. Germline lookup yields CDR1 SGHNT and CDR2 YYREEE (reference sequence). Trimming left V 10 bases short and J 10 bases short, with 29 bases between.

The chain carries TRBV6-1 and TRBJ2-7; D not certain. V dropped 0 bases and J dropped 5 bases, with 14 bases sitting between them. CDR1 and CDR2 from the germline V gene are MNHNS and SASEGT. This CDR3 is built from 15 residues. CDR3: CASSEARAPRHEQYF. The CDR3 nucleotides are TGTGCCAGCAGTGAAGCTAGGGCCCCTCGCCACGAGCAGTACTTC.